The clone carrying this T cell receptor beta chain has just a few counts. Sample time point: patch test 1, 2 weeks after DPC sensitization. Treatment described: therapeutic diphenylcyclopropenone sensitization with weekly scalp DPC. The data originate from a study of human T cells and chemical hapten exposure. About the research overall: Recorded diagnoses among the mostly female patients were alopecia areata, totalis or universalis.

The library put unique molecular identifiers onto individual cDNA molecules. TCRdb re-analysed the RACE reads in MiXCR, keeping a single row per CDR3 protein. The sample lists around 99,000 distinct CDR3 sequences; 9.5% to 15% were seen once. Sequencing was performed on whole blood, taken in connection with sensitization to the hapten diphenylcyclopropenone (DPC). The receptor's source is a woman aged 40 to 49 with alopecia areata. Some clones in this sample may be carry-over from other donors' samples.

The CDR3 sequence is CASSRSRPTTEKLFF. CDR3 in DNA: TGTGCCAGCAGCCGCTCCCGCCCCACGACTGAAAAACTGTTTTTT. This chain uses TRBV4-2 with TRBJ1-4; D is ambiguous. Looked up from germline, CDR1 is LGHNA and CDR2 is YNFKEQ. V dropped 4 bases and J dropped 7 bases, with 16 bases sitting between them. The CDR3 is 15 amino acids.